The clone carrying this T cell receptor beta chain came up a few times. Its target is unknown. The data derive from a study of cytomegalovirus exposure and HLA in healthy donors. Study results and limitations: A later analysis reportedly found that, within productive TCRs, an Asian-associated ancestry cluster had fewer N-insertions than the mean observed across the roughly 700 donors. The classifier reportedly diagnosed cytomegalovirus status with high specificity and sensitivity.

This PCR relied on a set of 60 Vbeta primers and 13 Jbeta primers. Libraries were prepared by immunoSEQ multiplex PCR; TCRdb keeps only in-frame clonotypes and omits some of them. This sample has approximately 97,000 clones; 81% occur once, and the top ten carry around 4.2%. The CDR3 totals 15 residues. V lost 5 bases and J 3 bases, leaving 14 bases between the germline ends. Germline assignment: CDR1 SNHLY and CDR2 FYNNEI. V and J are TRBV2 and TRBJ1-5; tentative D call: TRBD1 (6 bases). The specimen sequenced was PBMCs. This TCR derives from a woman aged 70-85 years in good health and CMV-seropositive. As DNA, the CDR3 is TGTGCCAGCAGTTCGCCAGGGGTCTCCAATCAGCCCCAGCATTTT. Translating gives CASSSPGVSNQPQHF.